This passage covers 5 T cell receptor beta chains from one sample sequenced in a study of response to subunit inactivated influenza vaccine. TCRdb called the RT-PCR reads again in MiXCR, with one record for every CDR3 protein. The table shows under 500,000 distinct CDR3 sequences, with approximately 11% occurring only once. This specimen consisted of PBMCs from blood, obtained 40 to 50 days after vaccination. The receptors stem from a man in his fifties or sixties who received an inactivated influenza vaccine.

The sample holds a few counts of this clonotype. The CDR3 sequence is CASSFRSILGETQYF. The CDR3 DNA reads as TGTGCCAGCAGCTTCCGGTCGATCCTGGGAGAGACCCAGTACTTC. The chain employs TRBV7-9 and TRBJ2-5; D not certain. The germline V gene has CDR1 SEHNR and CDR2 FQNEAQ (reference sequence). V lost 3 bases and J lost 4, with 15 bases in between. The CDR3 contains 15 residues.

This clonotype came up a few times. The chain links TRBV10-3 to TRBJ1-5; D gene ambiguous. CDR1 and CDR2 (germline): ENHRY, SYGVKD. The CDR3 runs 15 residues. The germline V and J ends were trimmed by 6 bases and 3 bases, with 15 bases remaining between them. CDR3: CAISDSGGNNQPQHF. In DNA form, the CDR3 reads TGTGCCATCAGCGACTCCGGCGGAAACAATCAGCCCCAGCATTTT.

The V gene is TRBV12-3 or TRBV12-4, the J gene TRBJ1-1; weak D call: TRBD1 (5 bases). Trimming pared 8 bases from V and 0 bases from J, leaving 10 bases between. CDR3 length: 13 residues. CDR3 sequence reads: CASGWDLNTEAFF. The CDR3, as DNA: TGTGCCAGCGGATGGGACCTGAACACTGAAGCTTTCTTT.

This rearrangement joins TRBV4-2 to TRBJ2-5; D tentatively fits TRBD1 or TRBD2 (6 bases each). This CDR3 region has 15 residues. V lost 1 base and J 5 bases, leaving 14 bases between the germline ends. Germline loops: CDR1 LGHNA, CDR2 YNFKEQ. The DNA for the CDR3 is TGTGCCAGCAGCCAAGCAATGGGGGGCGGCGAGACCCAGTACTTC. This gives the protein CASSQAMGGGETQYF.

This chain uses TRBV4-1 with TRBJ1-6; TRBD1 is a possible D gene (6 bases). This CDR3 region has 15 residues. The ends were cut back, 1 base at V and 15 bases at J, with 19 bases in the middle. CDR1 is MGHRA, CDR2 YSYEKL, per germline. CDR3 region: CASSQVGTGLSVLHF. The CDR3 DNA follows: TGCGCCAGCAGCCAAGTGGGCACAGGGCTTTCGGTCCTCCACTTT.